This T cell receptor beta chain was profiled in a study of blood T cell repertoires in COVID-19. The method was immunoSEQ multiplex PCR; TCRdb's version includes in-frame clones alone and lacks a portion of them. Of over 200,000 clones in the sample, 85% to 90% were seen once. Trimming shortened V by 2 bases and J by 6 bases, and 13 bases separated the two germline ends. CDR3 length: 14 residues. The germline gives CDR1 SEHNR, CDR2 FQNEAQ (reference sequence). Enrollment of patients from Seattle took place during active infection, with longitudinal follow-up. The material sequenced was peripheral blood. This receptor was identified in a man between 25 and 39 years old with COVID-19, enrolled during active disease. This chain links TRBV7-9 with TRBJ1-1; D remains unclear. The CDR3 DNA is TGTGCCAGCAGCTTATCCACTCTTTCGTCTGAAGCTTTCTTT. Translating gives CASSLSTLSSEAFF.